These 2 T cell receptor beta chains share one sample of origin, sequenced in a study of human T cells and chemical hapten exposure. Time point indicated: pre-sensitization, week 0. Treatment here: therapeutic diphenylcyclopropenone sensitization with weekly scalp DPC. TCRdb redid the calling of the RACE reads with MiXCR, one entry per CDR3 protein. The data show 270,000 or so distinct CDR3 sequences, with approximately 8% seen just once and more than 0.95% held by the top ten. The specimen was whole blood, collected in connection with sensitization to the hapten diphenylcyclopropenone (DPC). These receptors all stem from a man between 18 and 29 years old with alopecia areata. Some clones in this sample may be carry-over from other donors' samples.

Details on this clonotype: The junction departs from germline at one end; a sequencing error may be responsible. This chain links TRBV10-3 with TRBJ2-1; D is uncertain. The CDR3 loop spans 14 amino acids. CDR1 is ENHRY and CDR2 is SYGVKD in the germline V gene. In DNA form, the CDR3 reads TGTGCCATCAGTGAGGACCTGGGATACAATGAGCAGATCTTC. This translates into CAISEDLGYNEQIF.

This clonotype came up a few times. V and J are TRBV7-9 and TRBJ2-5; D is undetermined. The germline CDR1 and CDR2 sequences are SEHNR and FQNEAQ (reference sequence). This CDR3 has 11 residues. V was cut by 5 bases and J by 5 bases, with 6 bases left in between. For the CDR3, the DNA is TGTGCCAGCAGCATAGGGGAGACCCAGTACTTC. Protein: CASSIGETQYF.